These 24 T cell receptor beta chains share one sample of origin, sequenced in a study of CD8 T cells in Susac syndrome. Reverse transcription of roughly 0.45 to 1 ug RNA was performed with random hexamers. TCRdb called the immunoSEQ multiplex PCR reads again in MiXCR, with one record for every CDR3 protein. Of around 200,000 distinct CDR3 sequences in the sample, roughly 94% were seen once. Source material: CD4+ T cells from PBMCs. The receptor set was obtained from a human donor in good health.

The chain employs TRBV15 and TRBJ2-1, with 7 positions matching TRBD1. The CDR3 is 16 amino acids. Trimming cost V 1 base and J 3 bases; bases outside gene matches: 6. CDR1 is LNHNV, CDR2 YYDKDF, per germline (reference sequence). CDR3 sequence: CATSRGFRDSYNEQFF. The CDR3 bases are TGTGCCACCAGCAGAGGTTTCCGGGACAGCTACAATGAGCAGTTCTTC. Complete variable domain (other parts from reference TRBV15 and TRBJ2-1): DAMVIQNPRYQVTQFGKPVTLSCSQTLNHNVMYWYQQKSSQAPKLLFHYYDKDFNNEADTPDNFQSRRPNTSFCFLDIRSPGLGDTAMYLCATSRGFRDSYNEQFFGPGTRLTVL.

The rearrangement links TRBV3-1 to TRBJ1-5; D is possibly TRBD1 (6 bases). The CDR3 sequence is 14 residues long. Germline CDR1 is LGHDT and CDR2 is YNNKEL (reference sequence). V gave up 0 bases and J gave up 5 bases, with 8 bases separating them. The CDR3 region is CASSQDPGDQPQHF. CDR3 coding DNA: TGTGCCAGCAGCCAAGATCCAGGGGATCAGCCCCAGCATTTT.

This chain joins TRBV12-3 or TRBV12-4 and TRBJ1-1; 10 bases agree with TRBD1. V trimming: 4 bases; J trimming: 4 bases; junction bases outside the gene matches: 3. There are 14 residues in the CDR3. The CDR3 coding sequence is TGTGCCAGCAGTTCCCGGGACAGGGGCACTGAAGCTTTCTTT. Translating gives CASSSRDRGTEAFF.

The chain joins TRBV19 to TRBJ1-2; 7 bases line up with TRBD1. The CDR3 has 12 amino acids. V was clipped by 8 bases and J by 8 bases; unmatched bases: 8. Germline V gene data show CDR1 as LNHDA and CDR2 as SQIVND (reference sequence). The CDR3 region is CASVDRRTGYTF. The CDR3 nucleotides are TGTGCCAGTGTGGACAGGCGCACGGGCTACACCTTC.

The chain has TRBV29-1 and TRBJ1-1; D gene uncertain. The CDR3 covers 13 residues. The V and J ends lost 4 bases and 1 base respectively, with 10 bases between them. CDR1 SQVTM and CDR2 ANQGSEA come from the germline V gene. The CDR3 region is CSVAVGGNTEAFF. The CDR3 bases are TGCAGCGTTGCGGTCGGAGGGAACACTGAAGCTTTCTTT.

The chain joins TRBV7-2 to TRBJ1-5, with D maybe TRBD1 (5 bases). Germline-derived CDR1 and CDR2 are SGHTA and FQGNSA. The CDR3 is made up of 15 amino acids. V lost 3 bases and J 5 bases, leaving 14 bases between the germline ends. The CDR3 DNA follows: TGTGCCAGCAGCTTGAGGTCGCAGGGAGATCAGCCCCAGCATTTT. As protein: CASSLRSQGDQPQHF.

The V gene is TRBV12-3 or TRBV12-4, the J gene TRBJ1-2; D unresolved. This CDR3 contains 15 residues. Trimming removed 3 bases at V and 0 bases at J, with 11 bases between. The CDR3 sequence: CASSLVLRPNYGYTF. CDR3 DNA: TGTGCCAGCAGTTTGGTTCTCCGACCTAACTATGGCTACACCTTC.

The chain is built from TRBV20-1 and TRBJ2-5; a weak D match, TRBD2 (6 bases). V gave up 6 bases and J gave up 6 bases, with 11 bases separating them. Germline CDR1 reads DFQATT; CDR2 reads SNEGSKA (reference sequence). This CDR3 contains 11 residues. CDR3 coding DNA: TGCAGTGCAGGGACTTGGAAGACCCAGTACTTC. This codes for CSAGTWKTQYF.

The chain carries TRBV27 and TRBJ2-1, with 13 bases matching TRBD2. Germline lookup yields CDR1 MNHEY and CDR2 SMNVEV (reference sequence). There are 17 residues in the CDR3. The ends lost 10 bases at V and 1 base at J; junction bases unmatched: 10. Written as DNA, the CDR3 is TGTGCCACTACCGGACTAGCGGGAGTAGGATCCTACAATGAGCAGTTCTTC. The encoded protein is CATTGLAGVGSYNEQFF.

The chain employs TRBV12-3 or TRBV12-4 and TRBJ1-6, with D unclear. This CDR3 has 16 residues. Trimming pared 4 bases from V and 6 bases from J, leaving 16 bases between. As DNA, the CDR3 is TGTGCCAGCAGTTCCATCCGGACTCCCAGTAATTCACCCCTCCACTTT. It encodes CASSSIRTPSNSPLHF.

The chain carries TRBV12-3 or TRBV12-4 and TRBJ2-5, with 7 nucleotides matching TRBD2. CDR3 length: 14 residues. J lost 4 bases, V lost 4 bases, and 6 bases had no gene match. CDR3 bases: TGTGCCAGCAGTTACGGGACTACGAGAGAGACCCAGTACTTC. This translates into CASSYGTTRETQYF.

V usage is TRBV20-1 and J usage is TRBJ2-1; D unresolved. The CDR3 has 12 residues. Per the germline V gene, CDR1 is DFQATT and CDR2 is SNEGSKA (reference sequence). The V end lost 0 bases, the J end lost 5 bases, and 5 bases lay between the germline ends. CDR3 amino acids: CSARDNHNEQFF. Written as DNA, the CDR3 is TGCAGTGCTAGAGATAACCACAATGAGCAGTTCTTC.

Here the CDR3 DNA reads TGCAGTGCTACCCGGCCCAACCAGATACAGTTCTTC. Translated, it gives CSATRPNQIQFF. The chain recombines TRBV20-1 with TRBJ2-1; D is unresolved. The CDR3 totals 12 residues. CDR1 and CDR2 (germline): DFQATT, SNEGSKA (reference sequence). Deletions cut 4 bases from V and 13 bases from J, with 17 bases between.

The chain has TRBV6-5 and TRBJ2-7, with 9 nucleotides matching TRBD2. V trimming: 0 bases; J trimming: 6 bases; junction bases outside the gene matches: 15. This CDR3 is 18 amino acids long. Germline CDR1 reads MNHEY; CDR2 reads SVGAGI. CDR3 protein: CASSYSGPSGGRALEQYV. As DNA, the CDR3 is TGTGCCAGCAGTTACTCCGGGCCGTCAGGCGGGAGGGCCCTCGAGCAGTACGTC.

The chain joins TRBV27 to TRBJ2-1; 10 positions match TRBD2. The germline gives CDR1 MNHEY, CDR2 SMNVEV (reference sequence). V shed 2 bases and J 9 bases; nucleotides not matched to a gene: 7. CDR3 length equals 15 residues. The CDR3 region is CASSLLAGDEGEQFF. CDR3 sequence (DNA): TGTGCCAGCAGTTTACTAGCGGGAGACGAGGGTGAGCAGTTCTTC.

The J gene is TRBJ1-2, the V gene TRBV19; a weak D match, TRBD1 (6 bases). Germline assignment: CDR1 LNHDA and CDR2 SQIVND (reference sequence). The CDR3 has 15 residues. Between the trimmed V and J ends, which lost 5 bases and 4 bases, there was a span of 17 bases. CDR3: CASSGRGTNGYGYTF. CDR3 nucleotide sequence: TGTGCCAGTAGTGGCCGTGGGACAAACGGCTATGGCTACACCTTC.

The rearrangement uses TRBV2 and TRBJ2-7; D ambiguous. The CDR3 spans 15 residues. V was pared by 7 bases and J by 2 bases, with 18 bases between. In germline, CDR1 is SNHLY, CDR2 FYNNEI. CDR3 loop: CASTSYRQATYEQYF. CDR3 coding DNA: TGTGCCAGCACTTCTTATAGGCAGGCAACCTACGAGCAGTACTTC.

The rearrangement joins TRBV12-3 or TRBV12-4 to TRBJ2-1; 13 bases match TRBD2. Germline trimming cut 3 bases from V and 15 bases from J; bases unmatched to any gene: 14. The CDR3 consists of 16 residues. The chain's CDR3 is CASSLRLAGGPIPGFF. Here the CDR3 DNA reads TGTGCCAGCAGTTTGAGACTAGCGGGAGGCCCCATCCCCGGGTTCTTC.

The chain joins TRBV4-3 to TRBJ1-2; the match to TRBD1 covers 9 bases. Germline assignment: CDR1 LGHNA and CDR2 YSLEER. CDR3 length: 16 residues. V lost 1 base to trimming and J lost 0 bases; unmatched junction nucleotides: 3. The CDR3 sequence is CASSQVGTGTNYGYTF. CDR3 DNA sequence: TGCGCCAGCAGCCAAGTAGGGACAGGGACTAACTATGGCTACACCTTC.

J is TRBJ1-5 and V is TRBV27; 7 positions agree with TRBD1. The CDR3 consists of 16 residues. With 5 bases clipped from V and 4 bases from J, the junction kept 11 bases outside the gene matches. The germline CDR1 and CDR2 sequences are MNHEY and SMNVEV (reference sequence). CDR3 bases: TGTGCCAGCAGTAGTAGACAGGGCGTTCGAAATCAGCCCCAGCATTTT. As protein: CASSSRQGVRNQPQHF.

This chain connects TRBV3-1 to TRBJ1-1, with D tentatively TRBD1 (5 bases). The V end lost 0 bases, the J end lost 4 bases, and 9 bases lay between the germline ends. The CDR3 runs 14 residues. The V gene's germline CDR1 is LGHDT and CDR2 YNNKEL (reference sequence). The CDR3 DNA reads as TGTGCCAGCAGCCAAGAACTGGGACCCACTGAAGCTTTCTTT. It codes for CASSQELGPTEAFF.

In this sample, this clonotype turned up once. The J gene is TRBJ1-1, the V gene TRBV12-3 or TRBV12-4; D may be TRBD1 (5 bases). The CDR3 extends over 15 amino acids. Trimming took off 1 base at V and 1 base at J, with 10 bases between the two ends. The CDR3 DNA is TGTGCCAGCAGTTTAGGGGGGGTTGCGAACACTGAAGCTTTCTTT. Its translation: CASSLGGVANTEAFF.

The CDR3: CASSLALLDYTEAFF. CDR3 bases: TGTGCCAGCAGCTTAGCGCTTCTGGATTACACTGAAGCTTTCTTT. The chain uses TRBV7-2 and TRBJ1-1; no clear D gene. Germline-derived CDR1 and CDR2 are SGHTA and FQGNSA. The CDR3 covers 15 residues. V lost 0 bases and J lost 3, with 11 bases in between. The variable domain in full, with the rest retrieved from reference TRBV7-2 and TRBJ1-1, is GAGVSQSPSNKVTEKGKDVELRCDPISGHTALYWYRQSLGQGLEFLIYFQGNSAPDKSGLPSDRFSAERTGGSVSTLTIQRTQQEDSAVYLCASSLALLDYTEAFFGQGTRLTVV.

V is TRBV5-1 and J is TRBJ2-5; the match to TRBD2 covers 7 bases. CDR1 and CDR2 (germline): SGHRS, YFSETQ. The CDR3 is made up of 15 amino acids. The V segment lost 7 bases and the J segment 2 bases; nucleotides outside the gene matches: 11. As DNA, the CDR3 is TGCGCCAGCCGAGCGAGTGGGGGGGAACAAGAGACCCAGTACTTC. This codes for CASRASGGEQETQYF. The variable domain in full, completed from reference TRBV5-1 and TRBJ2-5, reads KAGVTQTPRYLIKTRGQQVTLSCSPISGHRSVSWYQQTPGQGLQFLFEYFSETQRNKGNFPGRFSGRQFSNSRSEMNVSTLELGDSALYLCASRASGGEQETQYFGPGTRLLVL.